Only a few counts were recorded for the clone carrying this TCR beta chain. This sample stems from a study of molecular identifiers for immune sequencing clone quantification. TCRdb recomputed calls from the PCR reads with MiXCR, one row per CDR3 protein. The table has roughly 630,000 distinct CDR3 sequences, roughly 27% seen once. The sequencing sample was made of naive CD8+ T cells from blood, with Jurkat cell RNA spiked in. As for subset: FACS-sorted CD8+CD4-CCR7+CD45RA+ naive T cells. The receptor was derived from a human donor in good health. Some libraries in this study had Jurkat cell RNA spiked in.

CDR3 nucleotides: TGTGCCAGCAGCCAAGATTGGACAGAAGAGACCCAGTACTTC. This sequence encodes CASSQDWTEETQYF. The chain uses TRBV14 and TRBJ2-5; a weak D match, TRBD1 (6 bases). Germline V gives CDR1 SGHDN, CDR2 FVKESK. This CDR3 region has 14 residues. Trimming took off 0 bases at V and 3 bases at J, with 8 bases between the two ends.